The 17 T cell receptor beta chains listed next were all sequenced from one sample in a study of blood T cells in healthy people across ages. Through a sample-barcoded 5' primer and a J-beta primer mix, a second PCR was run for roughly 7 to 11 cycles. TCRdb reanalysed the 5' RACE reads using MiXCR and keeps one entry per CDR3 protein. Of some 1.6 million distinct CDR3 sequences in the sample, about 31% were seen once. Source material: blood. These receptors came from a woman aged 25 to 45 in good health.

This clonotype was recorded many times. The chain has TRBV4-1 and TRBJ2-7, with D hard to call. The CDR3 loop spans 17 amino acids. The V end lost 0 bases, the J end lost 3 bases, and 18 bases lay between the germline ends. Germline-derived CDR1 and CDR2 are MGHRA and YSYEKL. This CDR3 is CASSQDRQSGRSYEQYF. CDR3 DNA: TGCGCCAGCAGCCAAGATAGGCAGTCGGGCAGGAGCTACGAGCAGTACTTC.

The chain carries TRBV9 and TRBJ2-1; a weak D match, TRBD2 (6 bases). CDR1 is SGDLS, CDR2 YYNGEE, per germline. The CDR3 has 15 residues. Trimming pared 3 bases from V and 0 bases from J, leaving 10 bases between. CDR3 residues: CASSGTSISYNEQFF. Here the CDR3 DNA reads TGTGCCAGCAGCGGAACTAGCATCTCCTACAATGAGCAGTTCTTC.

This clonotype was observed a few times. This sequence joins TRBV10-3 and TRBJ1-1; no clear D. V lost 2 bases to trimming and J lost 1 base, with 8 bases between them. The CDR3 extends over 14 amino acids. CDR1 ENHRY and CDR2 SYGVKD come from the germline V gene. CDR3 nucleotides: TGTGCCATCAGTGAGCCGACACCGAACACTGAAGCTTTCTTT. Translated: CAISEPTPNTEAFF.

This chain connects TRBV20-1 to TRBJ2-5, with D possibly matching TRBD1 (6 bases). The V end lost 6 bases, the J end lost 3 bases, and 11 bases lay between the germline ends. The CDR3 sequence is 12 residues long. The V gene's germline CDR1 is DFQATT and CDR2 SNEGSKA (reference sequence). Written as DNA, the CDR3 is TGCAGTGCCCCGGACAGAGAAGAGACCCAGTACTTC. As protein: CSAPDREETQYF.

About this clonotype itself: No conserved phenylalanine or tryptophan ends this CDR3, so it is likely a read error. The V call is TRBV20-1, the J call TRBJ2-3; 10 bases line up with TRBD2. V shed 5 bases and J 3 bases; nucleotides not matched to a gene: 8. The germline CDR1 and CDR2 sequences are DFQATT and SNEGSKA (reference sequence). The CDR3 consists of 15 residues. CDR3 sequence reads: CSAPSASGSTDTQYY. The CDR3 DNA reads as TGCAGTGCTCCATCGGCTAGCGGGAGTACAGATACGCAGTATTAT.

The table lists this clonotype with a few counts. The rearrangement links TRBV12-3 or TRBV12-4 to TRBJ2-5; D possibly corresponds to TRBD1 (5 bases). V was cut by 7 bases and J by 2 bases, with 11 bases left in between. CDR3 length: 13 residues. The CDR3 reads CASTQGAQETQYF. Here the CDR3 DNA reads TGTGCCAGCACCCAAGGGGCACAAGAGACCCAGTACTTC.

About this clonotype itself: The junction does not match germline at one end; this may be a read error. V is TRBV12-3 or TRBV12-4 and J is TRBJ1-5, with D unresolved. This CDR3 has 14 amino acids. The CDR3 bases are TGTGCCAGCAGTTTAACAGTTAGCAATCAGCCCCGGCATTTT. Residues: CASSLTVSNQPRHF.

This clonotype was seen a handful of times. V is TRBV13 and J is TRBJ1-4, with 7 bases matching TRBD1. Trimming removed 6 bases from V and 10 bases from J; junction bases left unmatched: 11. Germline V gives CDR1 PRHDT, CDR2 FYEKMQ (reference sequence). This CDR3 contains 14 residues. The CDR3 region has the DNA TGTGCCAGCAGGCCGACAGGGTCGAGTGGAAAACTGTTTTTT. Its translation is CASRPTGSSGKLFF.

V gene TRBV20-1 combines with J gene TRBJ1-5; no reliable D call. The CDR3 extends over 14 amino acids. Germline V lookup: CDR1 DFQATT, CDR2 SNEGSKA (reference sequence). Trimming pared 1 base from V and 6 bases from J, leaving 13 bases between. CDR3 DNA: TGCAGTGCTAGAGGGGGTTCCGGGTTTCAGCCCCAGCATTTT. Its translation: CSARGGSGFQPQHF.

The V and J genes are TRBV24-1 and TRBJ2-1; 8 bases align to TRBD2. The V gene end was trimmed by 5 bases and the J gene end by 14 bases; junction bases not matched to a gene: 16. Germline V gene sequence: CDR1 KGHDR, CDR2 SFDVKD. The CDR3 totals 15 residues. The CDR3 region is CATSAVSGGLSPEFF. In DNA form, the CDR3 reads TGTGCCACCAGTGCCGTCTCGGGGGGGCTTTCTCCAGAGTTCTTC.

The rearrangement links TRBV3-1 to TRBJ2-7, with 8 bases identical to TRBD2. This CDR3 region has 16 residues. Germline-derived CDR1 and CDR2 are LGHDT and YNNKEL (reference sequence). Unmatched junction bases numbered 11, after V lost 4 bases and J lost 3 bases. In nucleotides, the CDR3 is TGTGCCAGCAGCCCCGGACGCGTAGCGGGGCTCTACGAGCAGTACTTC. The encoded protein is CASSPGRVAGLYEQYF.

The chain combines TRBV20-1 with TRBJ2-1; perhaps TRBD2 as D (6 bases). The ends were cut back, 2 bases at V and 1 base at J, with 24 bases in the middle. The germline V gene has CDR1 DFQATT and CDR2 SNEGSKA (reference sequence). The CDR3 has 19 residues. CDR3 bases: TGCAGTGCTAGACCCGTCGGGCTAGCGCAACTACTATCCTACAATGAGCAGTTCTTC. Translation gives CSARPVGLAQLLSYNEQFF.

CDR3 in DNA: TGTGCCAGCAGCCGGTTCGGCTACAATGAGCAGTTCTTC. Amino acids: CASSRFGYNEQFF. J is TRBJ2-1 and V is TRBV6-5; D remains ambiguous. The V and J ends lost 6 bases and 3 bases respectively, with 9 bases between them. This CDR3 comprises 13 residues. Germline V CDR1 and CDR2: MNHEY, SVGAGI.

CDR3 nucleotide sequence: TGTGCCAGCAGCCGCCAAGCGAGTACTGAGAAGGACACCGGGGAGCTGTTTTTT. Residues: CASSRQASTEKDTGELFF. The chain joins TRBV4-2 to TRBJ2-2; no definite D call. The CDR3 runs 18 residues. Germline assignment: CDR1 LGHNA and CDR2 YNFKEQ. Between the trimmed V and J ends, which lost 4 bases and 3 bases, there was a span of 21 bases.

V usage is TRBV7-3 and J usage is TRBJ2-1; no clear D. CDR3 length equals 13 residues. The germline V and J ends were trimmed by 1 base and 7 bases, with 8 bases remaining between them. Germline V gene sequence: CDR1 SGHTA, CDR2 FQGTGA. CDR3 amino acids: CASSLSWLNEQFF. In nucleotides, the CDR3 is TGTGCCAGCAGCTTAAGTTGGTTAAATGAGCAGTTCTTC.

This sequence joins TRBV4-1 and TRBJ2-7; the D gene is possibly TRBD2 (6 bases). V was shortened by 1 base and J by 2 bases, with 12 bases between the two germline ends. The CDR3 is 15 amino acids. Per the germline V gene, CDR1 is MGHRA and CDR2 is YSYEKL. The CDR3 sequence: CASSQAAGSPYEQYF. DNA for the CDR3: TGCGCCAGCAGCCAAGCGGCGGGAAGCCCCTACGAGCAGTACTTC.

The V and J genes are TRBV11-2 and TRBJ2-7, with 8 bases that match TRBD2. The CDR3 length is 15 residues. CDR1 is SGHAT, CDR2 FQNNGV, per germline. J was trimmed by 7 bases and V by 4 bases; bases with no gene match: 12. As DNA, the CDR3 is TGTGCCAGCAGCTCGAGCGGGAGTAGCGGCGATGAGCAGTACTTC. This encodes CASSSSGSSGDEQYF.